The sequence of this TCR beta chain was determined in a study of T cells in Graves' hyperthyroidism and ophthalmopathy. Study-level results: Model-based prediction identified ophthalmopathy a median about 6.8 months prior to its onset.

For this clonotype: The antigen remains undetermined.

Germline V gene data show CDR1 as MGHRA and CDR2 as YSYEKL. The CDR3 has 14 amino acids. Trimming removed 8 bases from V and 5 bases from J; junction bases left unmatched: 9. PBMCs were collected from an approximately 9 ml volume of fresh peripheral blood. RNA transcripts provided the source from which TCR beta CDR3 regions were amplified. In the first-round RT-PCR of the TCR CDR3, the HTBI primer set was used. TCRdb itself ran the multiplex PCR reads through MiXCR, one entry per CDR3 protein. The sample consists of 700,000 to 850,000 distinct CDR3 sequences, approximately 40% of them appearing once. The specimen was blood. The receptor's source is a woman aged 40 to 49 with Graves' hyperthyroidism. V gene TRBV4-1 combines with J gene TRBJ2-7; 10 bases match TRBD2. This CDR3 reads CASRRLAGENEQYF. The CDR3, as DNA: TGCGCCAGCCGGCGTCTAGCGGGAGAAAACGAGCAGTACTTC.